Presented here are 18 T cell receptor beta chains from one specimen sequenced in a study of shared clonotypes between healthy human individuals (dated by TCRdb to the early 2020s). The library was prepared using the immunoSEQ multiplex PCR assay. The immuneACCESS repertoire file appears here via TCRdb, limited to in-frame rearrangements. These files lack a portion of the clones; in checked studies, under half of the deficit traces to unresolved V genes, and the cause of the others is not known. For this sample the table gives 2 million to 3 million clones, of which 80% to 95% were detected only once. The top ten clones comprise 0.36% of the sample. Material for sequencing was naive CD4+ T cells from PBMCs. Explained via the paper, the cell subset or site label denotes: CD45RA+ positively selected. The receptors come from a young man in good health. Some clones in this sample may be carry-over from other donors' samples.

The rearrangement links TRBV7-9 to TRBJ1-1, with D perhaps matching TRBD1 (6 bases). V lost 5 bases and J lost 0, with 22 bases in between. CDR1 is SEHNR and CDR2 is FQNEAQ in the germline V gene (reference sequence). This CDR3 contains 18 residues. The CDR3 here is CASSTPRPGGAMNTEAFF. The CDR3 nucleotides are TGTGCCAGCAGCACTCCCAGGCCGGGGGGGGCCATGAACACTGAAGCTTTCTTT.

The chain is built from TRBV4-2 and TRBJ2-2; D not certain. The CDR3 totals 15 residues. Germline loops: CDR1 LGHNA, CDR2 YNFKEQ. The germline V and J ends were trimmed by 1 base and 1 base, with 7 bases remaining between them. For the CDR3, the DNA is TGTGCCAGCAGCCAAGTTTCAAAGAACACCGGGGAGCTGTTTTTT. Translating it yields CASSQVSKNTGELFF.

The genes are TRBV19 and TRBJ2-5; unclear D gene. There are 13 residues in the CDR3. V was pared by 5 bases and J by 9 bases, with 16 bases between. Germline CDR1 reads LNHDA; CDR2 reads SQIVND (reference sequence). CDR3 protein: CASSGPTVSAQYF. The CDR3, as DNA: TGTGCCAGTAGTGGGCCCACCGTTTCGGCCCAGTACTTC.

The chain recombines TRBV6-5 with TRBJ1-4; D ambiguous. The CDR3 covers 14 residues. Germline V gives CDR1 MNHEY, CDR2 SVGAGI. V was shortened by 6 bases and J by 0 bases, with 8 bases between the two germline ends. CDR3 in DNA: TGTGCCAGCAGGGAGTTTGCAACTAATGAAAAACTGTTTTTT. Encoded protein: CASREFATNEKLFF.

This chain joins TRBV7-6 and TRBJ2-7, with 7 bases aligning to TRBD1. Per germline, CDR1 SGHVS and CDR2 FNYEAQ. Losses at the gene ends were 5 bases for V and 4 bases for J; bases not matched to a gene: 14. The CDR3 is 16 amino acids. In DNA, the CDR3 is TGTGCCAGCAGCGATAGGTACAAGGGGGCGATATACGAGCAGTACTTC. This gives the protein CASSDRYKGAIYEQYF.

The rearrangement uses TRBV27 and TRBJ1-5, with TRBD1 identical over 10 bases. The V and J ends lost 11 bases and 2 bases, in that order; junction bases with no gene match: 12. Germline V gene data show CDR1 as MNHEY and CDR2 as SMNVEV (reference sequence). CDR3 length: 16 amino acids. CDR3 in amino acids: CAAGQGPRGGNQPQHF. The CDR3 bases are TGTGCCGCGGGACAGGGGCCACGCGGAGGCAATCAGCCCCAGCATTTT.

V usage is TRBV14 and J usage is TRBJ2-2; D gene uncertain. V lost 4 bases to trimming and J lost 6 bases, with 9 bases between them. Germline V gives CDR1 SGHDN, CDR2 FVKESK. The CDR3 consists of 13 residues. This CDR3 reads CASSPLVPGELFF. CDR3 DNA sequence: TGTGCCAGCAGCCCATTAGTACCCGGGGAGCTGTTTTTT.

The V and J genes are TRBV28 and TRBJ1-2; 9 positions match TRBD1. Germline V gives CDR1 MDHEN, CDR2 SYDVKM. Trimming removed 2 bases from V and 1 base from J; junction bases left unmatched: 8. The CDR3 spans 17 residues. The chain's CDR3 is CASSLTGQGNDNYGYTF. CDR3 nucleotides: TGTGCCAGCAGTTTAACTGGACAGGGGAACGATAACTATGGCTACACCTTC.

This chain joins TRBV6-1 and TRBJ2-7; D uncertain. V lost 7 bases, J lost 3 bases, and 16 bases lay in between. The CDR3 is 14 amino acids. Germline V gene data show CDR1 as MNHNS and CDR2 as SASEGT. CDR3 in amino acids: CASMWGRVVYEQYF. The CDR3 DNA reads TGTGCCAGCATGTGGGGAAGGGTTGTCTACGAGCAGTACTTC.

Notes on this clone: This specimen includes other DNA sequences encoding the same CDR3. This chain joins TRBV6-6 and TRBJ1-1, with D perhaps TRBD1 (6 bases). The CDR3 has 12 amino acids. Per the germline V gene, CDR1 is MNHNY and CDR2 is SVGAGI (reference sequence). The V and J ends lost 9 bases and 1 base respectively, with 9 bases between them. This CDR3 is CASRGGNTEAFF. CDR3 in DNA: TGTGCCAGTAGGGGGGGGAACACTGAAGCTTTCTTT.

This clone was seen only once. J is TRBJ1-1 and V is TRBV7-9, with D possibly being TRBD1 (6 bases). Trimming stripped 1 base from V and 6 bases from J, with 15 bases between. Germline V lookup: CDR1 SEHNR, CDR2 FQNEAQ (reference sequence). The CDR3 contains 15 residues. The DNA of the CDR3 is TGTGCCAGCAGCTTAGTGGGGGGGCTGGCGGCTGAAGCTTTCTTT. Its protein product is CASSLVGGLAAEAFF.

The chain links TRBV9 to TRBJ2-1; 9 bases match TRBD2. Germline loops: CDR1 SGDLS, CDR2 YYNGEE. V lost 4 bases and J lost 4; bases outside the gene matches: 12. The CDR3 covers 17 residues. CDR3 DNA: TGTGCCAGCAGCAAGAGAGAAGGGACTAGCTTATACAATGAGCAGTTCTTC. Translated: CASSKREGTSLYNEQFF. The full variable domain, rest sourced from reference TRBV9 and TRBJ2-1, is DSGVTQTPKHLITATGQRVTLRCSPRSGDLSVYWYQQSLDQGLQFLIQYYNGEERAKGNILERFSAQQFPDLHSELNLSSLELGDSALYFCASSKREGTSLYNEQFFGPGTRLTVL.

This clone was seen once. This chain uses TRBV7-2 with TRBJ2-7, with D uncertain. The CDR3 covers 13 residues. The germline V gene has CDR1 SGHTA and CDR2 FQGNSA. Trimming stripped 2 bases from V and 2 bases from J, with 7 bases between. For the CDR3, the DNA is TGTGCCAGCAGCTTATCATTGCCCTACGAGCAGTACTTC. It translates to CASSLSLPYEQYF.

This chain uses TRBV27 with TRBJ2-2, with 10 positions matching TRBD1. Looked up from germline, CDR1 is MNHEY and CDR2 is SMNVEV (reference sequence). The CDR3 sequence is 15 residues long. V lost 5 bases, J lost 4 bases, and 4 bases stayed unmatched. The CDR3 DNA follows: TGTGCCAGCAGTCAGGGGACAGGGGCCACCGGGGAGCTGTTTTTT. This encodes CASSQGTGATGELFF.

The chain carries TRBV28 and TRBJ2-3; 9 nucleotides line up with TRBD1. The germline V gene encodes CDR1 MDHEN and CDR2 SYDVKM. The CDR3 covers 15 residues. V lost 4 bases, J lost 8 bases, and 10 bases stayed unmatched. The CDR3 region has the DNA TGTGCCAGCAGTTCGTATCCGGGACAGGGAATTACGCAGTATTTT. This codes for CASSSYPGQGITQYF. Complete variable domain (other parts from reference TRBV28 and TRBJ2-3): DVKVTQSSRYLVKRTGEKVFLECVQDMDHENMFWYRQDPGLGLRLIYFSYDVKMKEKGDIPEGYSVSREKKERFSLILESASTNQTSMYLCASSSYPGQGITQYFGPGTRLTVL.

The genes are TRBV10-3 and TRBJ2-7; 10 positions agree with TRBD1. The CDR3 length is 15 residues. The germline V gene encodes CDR1 ENHRY and CDR2 SYGVKD. V gave up 10 bases and J gave up 6 bases; unmatched junction bases: 15. The CDR3 DNA sequence: TGTGCCACGGGAGGCCAACCGGGACAGGGGCCCGAGCAGTACTTC. Its protein is CATGGQPGQGPEQYF.

The chain combines TRBV4-1 with TRBJ2-1; TRBD1 aligns across 7 bases. The CDR3 spans 14 residues. V was pared by 2 bases and J by 15 bases, with 13 bases of the junction left unmatched. The germline gives CDR1 MGHRA, CDR2 YSYEKL. The CDR3 region has the DNA TGCGCCAGCAGCCAACAACCGGGACAGCGCATTCGGTTCTTC. Its translation: CASSQQPGQRIRFF.

The rearrangement uses TRBV6-5 and TRBJ2-3, with 7 bases fitting TRBD1. Germline CDR1 MNHEY, CDR2 SVGAGI. V shed 7 bases and J 6 bases; nucleotides not matched to a gene: 10. There are 14 residues in the CDR3. In DNA form, the CDR3 reads TGTGCCAGCACTCTTAACAGGGGAGCCGATACGCAGTATTTT. This codes for CASTLNRGADTQYF.